This entry is about one T cell receptor (beta chain). Additional DNA sequences in this sample encode the identical CDR3. Only in-frame clones appear in the TCRdb table, and some are missing; sequencing was by immunoSEQ multiplex PCR. The sample lists 40,000 to 60,000 clones, approximately 80% seen once, with 3.3% in the top ten. These data are taken from a study of PD-1 blockade in mismatch repair-deficient tumors. All patients were mismatch repair deficient, assessed by either PCR or immunohistochemistry. This sequence was found in an adult with mismatch repair-deficient cancer. The specimen comprised peripheral blood, sampled 4 weeks after starting pembrolizumab.

CDR3 residues: CASSPGQGGYGYTF. CDR3 DNA: TGTGCCAGCAGCCCCGGGCAGGGAGGCTATGGCTACACCTTC. This sequence joins TRBV7-9 and TRBJ1-2, with a possible D match to TRBD1 (5 bases). Germline V CDR1 and CDR2: SEHNR, FQNEAQ (reference sequence). Trimming cost V 5 bases and J 4 bases, with 14 bases left between them. CDR3 length equals 14 residues.